This entry lists 30 T cell receptor beta chains sequenced from one sample in a study of neoadjuvant nivolumab and ipilimumab in lung cancer. Clones were read by immunoSEQ multiplex PCR, and TCRdb kept only the in-frame ones, dropping some. Altogether about 25,000 clones are present, about 81% being singletons, with the ten largest covering about 8.1%. The specimen comprised tumor tissue, sampled after neoadjuvant nivolumab, alone or with ipilimumab, at or shortly before surgery. The receptors come from an adult with non-small cell lung cancer.

The J gene is TRBJ1-1, the V gene TRBV29-1; no clear D gene. V was cut by 5 bases and J by 4 bases, with 14 bases left in between. CDR1 is SQVTM, CDR2 ANQGSEA, per germline. The CDR3 consists of 13 residues. The CDR3 sequence is CSVRVATGTEAFF. The CDR3 coding sequence is TGCAGCGTTCGGGTCGCTACCGGCACTGAAGCTTTCTTT.

The chain links TRBV14 to TRBJ2-7, with 13 nucleotides matching TRBD2. CDR1 and CDR2 from the germline V gene are SGHDN and FVKESK. The ends lost 5 bases at V and 6 bases at J; junction bases unmatched: 1. This CDR3 spans 13 amino acids. The DNA of the CDR3 is TGTGCCAGCAGCAGACTAGCGGGAGGCGAGCAGTACTTC. Protein product: CASSRLAGGEQYF.

The chain recombines TRBV18 with TRBJ2-7; either TRBD1 or TRBD2 may fit D (5 bases each). Trimming left V 3 bases short and J 5 bases short, with 11 bases between. The length of the CDR3 is 13 residues. Germline V gene sequence: CDR1 KGHSH, CDR2 LQKENI. CDR3 nucleotide sequence: TGTGCCAGCTCACCGGGGGTAGGGAACGAGCAGTACTTC. Protein: CASSPGVGNEQYF.

The genes are TRBV14 and TRBJ1-1, with D unresolved. This CDR3 region has 16 residues. The germline V and J ends were trimmed by 4 bases and 3 bases, with 18 bases remaining between them. Germline lookup yields CDR1 SGHDN and CDR2 FVKESK. CDR3 nucleotides: TGTGCCAGCAGCCGAAAACGCTACTTCGGGGACACTGAAGCTTTCTTT. It encodes CASSRKRYFGDTEAFF. Full variable domain (outside the CDR3, taken from reference TRBV14 and TRBJ1-1): EAGVTQFPSHSVIEKGQTVTLRCDPISGHDNLYWYRRVMGKEIKFLLHFVKESKQDESGMPNNRFLAERTGGTYSTLKVQPAELEDSGVYFCASSRKRYFGDTEAFFGQGTRLTVV.

The chain joins TRBV18 to TRBJ2-7; 7 nucleotides match TRBD2. From germline, CDR1 is KGHSH and CDR2 LQKENI. Trimming removed 3 bases from V and 2 bases from J; junction bases left unmatched: 4. The CDR3 has 14 amino acids. CDR3 DNA: TGTGCCAGCTCACCGGCTAGCGGCCCCTACGAGCAGTACTTC. Translated, it gives CASSPASGPYEQYF.

The chain uses TRBV5-1 and TRBJ2-2; D is uncertain. This CDR3 has 15 residues. V was trimmed by 1 base and J by 0 bases, leaving 7 bases between them. CDR1 is SGHRS, CDR2 YFSETQ, per germline. CDR3 nucleotide sequence: TGCGCCAGCAGCTTGCAACAGACGAACACCGGGGAGCTGTTTTTT. It is translated as CASSLQQTNTGELFF. Full variable domain (rest looked up from reference TRBV5-1 and TRBJ2-2): KAGVTQTPRYLIKTRGQQVTLSCSPISGHRSVSWYQQTPGQGLQFLFEYFSETQRNKGNFPGRFSGRQFSNSRSEMNVSTLELGDSALYLCASSLQQTNTGELFFGEGSRLTVL.

This clone was counted between two and nine times. V usage is TRBV7-9 and J usage is TRBJ1-3; D gene unclear. Germline CDR1 is SEHNR and CDR2 is FQNEAQ (reference sequence). Trimming removed 0 bases from V and 4 bases from J, with 4 bases in between. The CDR3 runs to 13 residues. The CDR3 reads CASSLASGNTIYF. The CDR3 nucleotides read TGTGCCAGCAGCTTAGCGTCCGGAAACACCATATATTTT.

This CDR3 is CASSVVGNYGYTF. Here the CDR3 DNA reads TGTGCCAGCAGCGTAGTAGGGAACTATGGCTACACCTTC. The gene calls are TRBV9 and TRBJ1-2; D gene ambiguous. Germline CDR1 and CDR2: SGDLS and YYNGEE. The CDR3 covers 13 residues. V lost 0 bases to trimming and J lost 2 bases, with 5 bases between them. Filled out from reference TRBV9 and TRBJ1-2, the complete variable domain reads DSGVTQTPKHLITATGQRVTLRCSPRSGDLSVYWYQQSLDQGLQFLIQYYNGEERAKGNILERFSAQQFPDLHSELNLSSLELGDSALYFCASSVVGNYGYTFGSGTRLTVV.

The table lists this clone with a few counts. The V and J genes are TRBV11-3 and TRBJ1-2; the D gene is possibly TRBD1 (6 bases). V dropped 2 bases and J dropped 4 bases, with 17 bases sitting between them. This CDR3 is built from 16 residues. Germline assignment: CDR1 SGHNT and CDR2 YENEEA. This chain's CDR3 is CASSLRGPEGGYGYTF. In nucleotides, the CDR3 is TGTGCCAGCAGCTTAAGGGGCCCCGAGGGGGGCTATGGCTACACCTTC.

V gene TRBV6-6 combines with J gene TRBJ1-5; maybe TRBD1 (6 bases). The CDR3 length is 16 residues. Deletions cut 6 bases from V and 0 bases from J, with 15 bases between. Germline CDR1 is MNHNY and CDR2 is SVGAGI (reference sequence). DNA of the CDR3: TGTGCCAGCAGACTAGTACAGGGCTATAGCAATCAGCCCCAGCATTTT. This gives the protein CASRLVQGYSNQPQHF.

The chain is built from TRBV6-5 and TRBJ1-1; D gene unclear. The CDR3 runs to 14 residues. CDR1 is MNHEY, CDR2 SVGAGI, per germline. Trimming pared 6 bases from V and 0 bases from J, leaving 11 bases between. The CDR3 coding sequence is TGTGCCAGCAGCAACGGCCTCGTGAACACTGAAGCTTTCTTT. Translated: CASSNGLVNTEAFF.

This clone is deemed medium-sized. The chain is built from TRBV19 and TRBJ2-1; no clear D gene. Germline loops: CDR1 LNHDA, CDR2 SQIVND (reference sequence). CDR3 length: 14 residues. V gave up 0 bases and J gave up 8 bases, with 11 bases separating them. The CDR3 nucleotides are TGTGCCAGTAGTATAGACAGGCTAATCGATGAGCAGTTCTTC. This translates into CASSIDRLIDEQFF.

V and J are TRBV6-1 and TRBJ1-2; 7 positions agree with TRBD1. The germline V gene encodes CDR1 MNHNS and CDR2 SASEGT. With 2 bases clipped from V and 2 bases from J, the junction kept 5 bases outside the gene matches. The CDR3 spans 15 residues. Here the CDR3 DNA reads TGTGCCAGCAGTGAACTGACAGGGCACAACTATGGCTACACCTTC. This translates into CASSELTGHNYGYTF.

V is TRBV5-4 and J is TRBJ2-2; D is uncertain. In germline, CDR1 is SGHNT, CDR2 YYREEE (reference sequence). Deletions cut 4 bases from V and 4 bases from J, with 11 bases between. The CDR3 has 14 amino acids. CDR3 in DNA: TGTGCCAGCAGCCCAACCAAGGGCACCGGGGAGCTGTTTTTT. Its protein is CASSPTKGTGELFF. The variable domain in full, with the rest retrieved from reference TRBV5-4 and TRBJ2-2, is ETGVTQSPTHLIKTRGQQVTLRCSSQSGHNTVSWYQQALGQGPQFIFQYYREEENGRGNFPPRFSGLQFPNYSSELNVNALELDDSALYLCASSPTKGTGELFFGEGSRLTVL.

This clone was seen only a few times. V is TRBV29-1 and J is TRBJ1-1; D is ambiguous. The V gene lost 4 bases and the J gene lost 0 bases, with 9 bases spanning the gap. This CDR3 contains 13 residues. Germline CDR1 and CDR2: SQVTM and ANQGSEA. The DNA of the CDR3 is TGCAGCGTTGTTTCAGCCCTGAACACTGAAGCTTTCTTT. Translation gives CSVVSALNTEAFF.

The chain uses TRBV6-1 and TRBJ2-1; 10 nucleotides match TRBD2. J lost 5 bases, V lost 7 bases, and 5 bases had no gene match. The CDR3 runs to 14 residues. Germline assignment: CDR1 MNHNS and CDR2 SASEGT. Here the CDR3 reads CASIKREGHNEQFF. The CDR3 DNA reads as TGTGCCAGCATAAAGCGGGAGGGCCACAATGAGCAGTTCTTC.

This clone ranks as medium-sized (0.01 to 0.1%). A much larger clone lies one base from this, so it may be a read error. The chain couples TRBV4-2 to TRBJ2-3; D is unclear. The CDR3 extends over 11 amino acids. The germline CDR1 and CDR2 sequences are LGHNA and YNFKEQ. Trimming took off 4 bases at V and 3 bases at J, with 2 bases between the two ends. The CDR3 DNA sequence: TGTGCCAGCAGCCTTACAGATACGCAGTATTTT. Translation: CASSLTDTQYF.

This clone was seen a handful of times. This chain joins TRBV6-5 and TRBJ2-7; 7 bases align to TRBD1. The CDR3 length is 15 residues. V trimming: 2 bases; J trimming: 6 bases; junction bases outside the gene matches: 10. Germline lookup yields CDR1 MNHEY and CDR2 SVGAGI. The CDR3 sequence is CASSYEWGTVREQYF. The CDR3 nucleotides read TGTGCCAGCAGTTACGAGTGGGGGACAGTCCGCGAGCAGTACTTC.

The chain employs TRBV5-1 and TRBJ2-3; TRBD2 agrees at 7 bases. With V trimmed by 2 bases and J by 2 bases, 5 bases remained unmatched. Germline V gene lookup returns CDR1 SGHRS and CDR2 YFSETQ. The CDR3 sequence is 15 residues long. The DNA of the CDR3 is TGCGCCAGCAGCTTAACCGGGACTACCACAGATACGCAGTATTTT. Protein: CASSLTGTTTDTQYF.

The J gene is TRBJ2-7, the V gene TRBV5-5, with 11 bases matching TRBD2. The CDR3 loop spans 15 amino acids. CDR1 and CDR2 (germline): SGHKS, YYEKEE (reference sequence). The ends lost 0 bases at V and 4 bases at J; junction bases unmatched: 3. CDR3 nucleotides: TGTGCCAGCAGCTTGGTGTCTAGCGGGAGGTACGAGCAGTACTTC. Amino acid sequence: CASSLVSSGRYEQYF.

This clone came up once. The chain combines TRBV18 with TRBJ2-3; 11 bases align to TRBD2. V was pared by 3 bases and J by 4 bases, with 3 bases of the junction left unmatched. The germline V gene has CDR1 KGHSH and CDR2 LQKENI. This CDR3 is built from 15 residues. The CDR3 sequence: CASSPGLAESDTQYF. The CDR3 bases are TGTGCCAGCTCACCGGGACTAGCGGAGTCAGATACGCAGTATTTT.

This clone is medium-sized (0.01 to 0.1%) in the sample. The genes are TRBV5-5 and TRBJ2-7, with D unclear. V shed 2 bases and J shed 3 bases, with 12 bases lying between them. Germline V gene sequence: CDR1 SGHKS, CDR2 YYEKEE (reference sequence). The CDR3 length is 14 residues. The CDR3 coding sequence is TGTGCCAGCAGCTTAGGAGATTTCGACTACGAGCAGTACTTC. Residues: CASSLGDFDYEQYF.

The chain couples TRBV29-1 to TRBJ1-3, with D hard to call. V lost 5 bases to trimming and J lost 4 bases, with 6 bases between them. The CDR3 runs 11 residues. CDR1 is SQVTM and CDR2 is ANQGSEA in the germline V gene. The CDR3 reads CSVSIGNTIYF. The CDR3 nucleotides are TGCAGCGTTTCCATCGGAAACACCATATATTTT.

The chain has TRBV14 and TRBJ1-2; weak D call: TRBD1 (5 bases). The V gene's germline CDR1 is SGHDN and CDR2 FVKESK. V gave up 4 bases and J gave up 10 bases, with 16 bases separating them. CDR3 length equals 13 residues. The CDR3: CASSPTTSGAYTF. The CDR3 nucleotides are TGTGCCAGCAGCCCCACGACGTCCGGGGCCTACACCTTC.

The rearrangement joins TRBV5-5 to TRBJ2-5; 14 bases are shared with TRBD2. V was pared by 4 bases and J by 5 bases, with 7 bases of the junction left unmatched. There are 16 residues in the CDR3. Germline CDR1 is SGHKS and CDR2 is YYEKEE (reference sequence). The CDR3 reads CASSVTGTSGSETQYF. For the CDR3, the DNA is TGTGCCAGCAGCGTAACCGGGACTAGCGGGAGTGAGACCCAGTACTTC. Variable domain in full (rest from reference TRBV5-5 and TRBJ2-5): DAGVTQSPTHLIKTRGQQVTLRCSPISGHKSVSWYQQVLGQGPQFIFQYYEKEERGRGNFPDRFSARQFPNYSSELNVNALLLGDSALYLCASSVTGTSGSETQYFGPGTRLLVL.

In this sample, this clone turned up once. The V and J genes are TRBV10-3 and TRBJ2-7, with TRBD1 matching over 7 bases. The V gene's germline CDR1 is ENHRY and CDR2 SYGVKD. The CDR3 runs 15 residues. V was pared by 4 bases and J by 3 bases, with 9 bases of the junction left unmatched. The CDR3 region has the DNA TGTGCCATCAGTGGACCCGGGACAGCGCTCTACGAGCAGTACTTC. This codes for CAISGPGTALYEQYF.

The chain recombines TRBV5-6 with TRBJ2-5; D not certain. V lost 4 bases to trimming and J lost 4 bases, with 5 bases between them. This CDR3 has 11 residues. Germline assignment: CDR1 SGHDT and CDR2 YYEEEE. CDR3: CASSRRETQYF. The CDR3 DNA follows: TGTGCCAGCAGCCGGAGAGAGACCCAGTACTTC.

The table lists this clone with a count of one. J is TRBJ2-1 and V is TRBV7-9; 10 nucleotides line up with TRBD1. The V gene end was trimmed by 5 bases and the J gene end by 3 bases; junction bases not matched to a gene: 7. Germline V lookup: CDR1 SEHNR, CDR2 FQNEAQ (reference sequence). The CDR3 consists of 16 residues. The CDR3: CASSKTTGGGYNEQFF. CDR3 coding DNA: TGTGCCAGCAGCAAAACGACAGGGGGCGGCTACAATGAGCAGTTCTTC.

This rearrangement joins TRBV14 to TRBJ2-3; 7 bases are shared with TRBD2. Germline V gene lookup returns CDR1 SGHDN and CDR2 FVKESK. Trimming at V came to 1 base and at J to 4 bases, leaving 8 bases not matched to a gene. This CDR3 is built from 16 residues. CDR3 residues: CASSQGGRGFSDTQYF. The CDR3 DNA reads as TGTGCCAGCAGCCAAGGCGGGAGAGGGTTCTCAGATACGCAGTATTTT. The entire variable domain, with the rest obtained from reference TRBV14 and TRBJ2-3, is as follows: EAGVTQFPSHSVIEKGQTVTLRCDPISGHDNLYWYRRVMGKEIKFLLHFVKESKQDESGMPNNRFLAERTGGTYSTLKVQPAELEDSGVYFCASSQGGRGFSDTQYFGPGTRLTVL.

The genes are TRBV6-5 and TRBJ1-2; TRBD1 matches at 7 bases. The CDR3 runs to 14 residues. After removal of 2 bases from V and 7 bases from J, the junction contained 7 bases not matched to a gene. CDR1 is MNHEY, CDR2 SVGAGI, per germline. CDR3 DNA sequence: TGTGCCAGCAGTTACGTGGAGGGGGCGGTTGGCTACACCTTC. It translates to CASSYVEGAVGYTF.